These 7 T cell receptor beta chains were all obtained from the same sample, sequenced in a study of identical twins. TCRdb redid the calling of the 5' RACE reads with MiXCR, one entry per CDR3 protein. The table shows hundreds of thousands of distinct CDR3 sequences, with less than 25% occurring only once. The data were also submitted as part of a second study, on T cells expressing NK-cell markers.

The material sequenced was PBMCs. These receptors all stem from a young woman in good health.

The rearrangement joins TRBV7-2 to TRBJ1-2; 9 nucleotides match TRBD1. Per the germline V gene, CDR1 is SGHTA and CDR2 is FQGNSA. V shed 3 bases, J shed 7 bases, and the junction held 6 bases outside the gene matches. The CDR3 totals 14 residues. CDR3 bases: TGTGCCAGCAGCTTGGGACAGGGTCTCGGTGGCTACACCTTC. It is translated as CASSLGQGLGGYTF.

This rearrangement joins TRBV20-1 to TRBJ1-1; D uncertain. This CDR3 contains 12 residues. Trimming shortened V by 5 bases and J by 4 bases, and 11 bases separated the two germline ends. Germline lookup yields CDR1 DFQATT and CDR2 SNEGSKA (reference sequence). The CDR3 loop is CSADGDGTEAFF. Here the CDR3 DNA reads TGCAGTGCTGATGGAGATGGCACTGAAGCTTTCTTT.

This clonotype was counted ten times or more. V is TRBV20-1 and J is TRBJ1-6; D might be TRBD1 (6 bases). Trimming shortened V by 6 bases and J by 6 bases, and 18 bases separated the two germline ends. The CDR3 runs to 15 residues. Germline values: CDR1 DFQATT, CDR2 SNEGSKA (reference sequence). The CDR3 DNA reads TGCAGTGCAACGGTGGCGGGGGCTGGTAATTCACCCCTCCACTTT. It translates to CSATVAGAGNSPLHF.

The rearrangement uses TRBV10-1 and TRBJ2-1, with 7 bases lining up with TRBD1. This CDR3 comprises 15 residues. From germline, CDR1 is WNHNN and CDR2 SYGVQD (reference sequence). Losses at the gene ends were 4 bases for V and 5 bases for J; bases not matched to a gene: 8. As DNA, the CDR3 is TGCGCCAGCAGTGGACGGGACAGTCTTAACAATGAGCAGTTCTTC. Amino acids: CASSGRDSLNNEQFF.

The chain couples TRBV9 to TRBJ2-7; D is unclear. Germline lookup yields CDR1 SGDLS and CDR2 YYNGEE. V dropped 4 bases and J dropped 2 bases, with 13 bases sitting between them. This CDR3 has 14 amino acids. The DNA of the CDR3 is TGTGCCAGCAGCCCCCGACCCCTTACCTACGAGCAGTACTTC. This gives the protein CASSPRPLTYEQYF.

The V gene is TRBV29-1, the J gene TRBJ2-3; maybe TRBD2 (6 bases). This CDR3 contains 15 residues. The V end was cut by 5 bases, the J end by 1 base, with 16 bases between. CDR1 is SQVTM, CDR2 ANQGSEA, per germline. The CDR3 region is CSVRSISGGTDTQYF. The CDR3 DNA reads as TGCAGCGTTCGCAGCATTAGCGGAGGCACAGATACGCAGTATTTT.

This clonotype was counted a few times. The V gene is TRBV20-1, the J gene TRBJ2-7; 7 bases map to TRBD2. This CDR3 is 13 amino acids long. Germline CDR1 DFQATT, CDR2 SNEGSKA (reference sequence). J gave up 5 bases and V 7 bases, and 11 bases lay outside the gene matches. The CDR3 region is CSVRRGRADEQYF. CDR3 bases: TGCAGTGTCAGACGAGGGAGGGCCGACGAGCAGTACTTC.